This T cell receptor beta chain was obtained from a study of T cell repertoires in cytomegalovirus infection. Whole-study context: In public TCR beta signatures, there were indications of both CMV infection and matching HLA type. Points from the study as a whole: Within the response measured ex vivo, HLA-C-restricted CMV-specific TCR beta clonotypes were dominant. The cumulative frequency of public TCR beta families distinguished individuals who carried CMV together with the relevant HLA.

This clonotype was seen more than once but under ten times. Its matching antigen is unknown. TCRdb ran MiXCR on the reads and lists one entry per CDR3 protein. The sample lists some 600,000 distinct CDR3 sequences, around 24% occurring once. Sequenced input: CD8+ T cells from PBMCs. The receptor's source is a human donor in good health (CMV status not recorded). Some clones in this sample may be carry-over from other donors' samples.

This CDR3 is CASSPTVYQETQYF. The CDR3, as DNA: TGTGCCAGCAGTCCGACTGTGTACCAAGAGACCCAGTACTTC. The gene calls are TRBV6-6 and TRBJ2-5; D is ambiguous. Deletions cut 5 bases from V and 0 bases from J, with 10 bases between. The CDR3 loop spans 14 amino acids. Germline-derived CDR1 and CDR2 are MNHNY and SVGAGI (reference sequence).